This record covers a single T cell receptor (beta chain). Libraries were prepared by immunoSEQ multiplex PCR; TCRdb keeps only in-frame clonotypes and omits some of them. The sample consists of approximately 110,000 clones, more than 70% of them appearing once. The data are from a study of T cell responses to AZD1222 COVID-19 vaccine. This CDR3 has 15 amino acids. Germline lookup yields CDR1 SNHLY and CDR2 FYNNEI. Deletions cut 8 bases from V and 2 bases from J, with 13 bases between. The starting material was peripheral blood, obtained on day 0 of AZD1222 vaccination. The receptor's source is an adult in good health. The rearrangement joins TRBV2 to TRBJ2-6, with D perhaps matching TRBD1 (6 bases). CDR3 amino acids: CASGEQGTGANVLTF. The DNA of the CDR3 is TGTGCCAGCGGGGAACAGGGAACTGGGGCCAACGTCCTGACTTTC.